The 3 T cell receptor beta chains reported below all come from one sample, sequenced in a study of cytomegalovirus exposure and HLA in healthy donors. PCR amplification relied on 60 Vbeta primers (plus 13 Jbeta primers). Measured with immunoSEQ multiplex PCR; TCRdb has only the in-frame clones, and not every one. This sample has around 190,000 clones, with roughly 86% found just once. The material sequenced was PBMCs. The receptors stem from a middle-aged man in good health and CMV-seropositive.

This clone was picked up a small number of times. The rearrangement links TRBV30 to TRBJ1-2; 7 bases fit TRBD1. The V gene end was trimmed by 3 bases and the J gene end by 1 base; junction bases not matched to a gene: 5. The CDR3 totals 14 residues. Germline V gene sequence: CDR1 GTSNPN, CDR2 SVGIG (reference sequence). In nucleotides, the CDR3 is TGTGCCTGGAGCTACAGGGGTGTTAACTATGGCTACACCTTC. Translating it yields CAWSYRGVNYGYTF.

The rearrangement links TRBV2 to TRBJ2-2; no clear D. In germline, CDR1 is SNHLY, CDR2 FYNNEI. The V and J ends lost 3 bases and 5 bases respectively, with 7 bases between them. The length of the CDR3 is 13 residues. DNA for the CDR3: TGTGCCAGCAGTGATCAGGAAACCGGGGAGCTGTTTTTT. Its translation is CASSDQETGELFF.

The V call is TRBV4-2, the J call TRBJ2-7; no firm D call. Germline V lookup: CDR1 LGHNA, CDR2 YNFKEQ. The CDR3 spans 12 residues. Between the trimmed V and J ends, which lost 3 bases and 0 bases, there was a span of 3 bases. In DNA form, the CDR3 reads TGTGCCAGCAGCCATATCTCCTACGAGCAGTACTTC. This translates into CASSHISYEQYF.